Below, 13 T cell receptor beta chains from the same sample are listed, as sequenced in a study of response to subunit inactivated influenza vaccine. TCRdb fed the RT-PCR reads into MiXCR, producing one record per CDR3 protein. The table lists some 480,000 distinct CDR3 sequences, roughly 9.7% of them singletons, with around 12% in the top ten. The sample here was PBMCs from blood, taken about 40 days after vaccination. The receptors were gathered from a man between 45 and 60 years old who received an inactivated influenza vaccine.

In its sample, this clonotype was seen a few times. The chain combines TRBV2 with TRBJ2-2; D possibly corresponds to TRBD2 (5 bases). The germline V gene encodes CDR1 SNHLY and CDR2 FYNNEI. V was pared by 6 bases and J by 3 bases, with 11 bases between. CDR3 size: 14 residues. CDR3 protein: CASSLSGDTGELFF. In nucleotides, the CDR3 is TGTGCCAGCAGCCTCAGCGGAGACACCGGGGAGCTGTTTTTT. The full variable domain, rest sourced from reference TRBV2 and TRBJ2-2, is EPEVTQTPSHQVTQMGQEVILRCVPISNHLYFYWYRQILGQKVEFLVSFYNNEISEKSEIFDDQFSVERPDGSNFTLKIRSTKLEDSAMYFCASSLSGDTGELFFGEGSRLTVL.

This clonotype was seen more than once but under ten times. The chain joins TRBV10-3 to TRBJ1-2; 8 nucleotides align to TRBD1. Trimming took 4 bases from V and 7 from J; bases not matched to a gene: 8. CDR1 and CDR2 from the germline V gene are ENHRY and SYGVKD. The CDR3 covers 14 residues. The CDR3 spells CAISGGDRGLGYTF. The CDR3 coding sequence is TGTGCCATCAGTGGGGGTGACAGGGGACTTGGCTACACCTTC.

This clonotype appeared a few times. The chain links TRBV7-9 to TRBJ2-7; D possibly uses TRBD1 or TRBD2 (5 bases each). Between the trimmed V and J ends, which lost 5 bases and 5 bases, there was a span of 16 bases. The CDR3 contains 14 residues. Germline V gene data show CDR1 as SEHNR and CDR2 as FQNEAQ (reference sequence). The CDR3 region has the DNA TGTGCCAGCAGCCTCCAGGCAGGGAGTGACGAGCAGTACTTC. It codes for CASSLQAGSDEQYF.

Written as DNA, the CDR3 is TGTGCCACCCCCCGTGTCTTGCAAGCGGGAAGTACCGGGGAGCTGTTTTTT. It codes for CATPRVLQAGSTGELFF. The rearrangement uses TRBV7-2 and TRBJ2-2; 7 bases match TRBD2. The germline V gene encodes CDR1 SGHTA and CDR2 FQGNSA. CDR3 size: 17 residues. V lost 10 bases to trimming and J lost 5 bases; unmatched junction nucleotides: 19.

The chain links TRBV12-3 or TRBV12-4 to TRBJ1-1; D is perhaps TRBD1 (6 bases). Trimming removed 8 bases at V and 5 bases at J, with 18 bases between. This CDR3 is 14 amino acids long. This chain's CDR3 is CASRNLRGRTEAFF. CDR3 in DNA: TGTGCCAGCCGAAACCTCAGGGGAAGGACTGAAGCTTTCTTT.

Ten or more counts support this clonotype. The chain recombines TRBV20-1 with TRBJ2-4; D is uncertain. CDR3 length equals 12 residues. The V gene lost 6 bases and the J gene lost 2 bases, with 8 bases spanning the gap. The germline V gene encodes CDR1 DFQATT and CDR2 SNEGSKA (reference sequence). CDR3 region: CSAGYTKNIQYF. Written as DNA, the CDR3 is TGCAGTGCCGGATACACCAAAAACATTCAGTACTTC.

The rearrangement joins TRBV2 to TRBJ2-5, with 11 positions matching TRBD2. The length of the CDR3 is 15 residues. The germline V gene has CDR1 SNHLY and CDR2 FYNNEI. V lost 7 bases to trimming and J lost 1 base; unmatched junction nucleotides: 5. CDR3 sequence (DNA): TGTGCCAGCACCAGGACTAGCGGGCCCCAAGAGACCCAGTACTTC. Encoded protein: CASTRTSGPQETQYF.

V usage is TRBV15 and J usage is TRBJ2-5; D may be TRBD1 (6 bases). Trimming took off 0 bases at V and 3 bases at J, with 20 bases between the two ends. Germline loops: CDR1 LNHNV, CDR2 YYDKDF (reference sequence). The CDR3 is 18 amino acids. The DNA of the CDR3 is TGTGCCACCAGCAGAGATTTTGGCAGGGGAGATAACAAAGAGACCCAGTACTTC. It yields the protein CATSRDFGRGDNKETQYF.

This clonotype has ten or more counts. This chain connects TRBV4-3 to TRBJ1-1, with unresolved D. Germline V gene sequence: CDR1 LGHNA, CDR2 YSLEER. The ends were cut back, 0 bases at V and 1 base at J, with 9 bases in the middle. The CDR3 sequence is 15 residues long. The CDR3 sequence is CASSQEVWANTEAFF. DNA of the CDR3: TGCGCCAGCAGCCAAGAAGTATGGGCGAACACTGAAGCTTTCTTT.

This chain joins TRBV6-2 or TRBV6-3 and TRBJ2-7; maybe TRBD2 (5 bases). The CDR3 contains 16 residues. The germline V gene has CDR1 MNHEY and CDR2 SVGEGT. V was pared by 8 bases and J by 3 bases, with 23 bases between. Written as DNA, the CDR3 is TGTGCCAGCCGCCCTTTAAGCGCGGGTAAAGACTACGAGCAGTACTTC. It yields the protein CASRPLSAGKDYEQYF.

In this sample, this clonotype turned up a few times. V is TRBV7-9 and J is TRBJ1-4; perhaps TRBD1 as D (6 bases). Trimming pared 2 bases from V and 5 bases from J, leaving 12 bases between. The CDR3 consists of 15 residues. CDR1 is SEHNR, CDR2 FQNEAQ, per germline (reference sequence). CDR3 amino acids: CASSLSTGQNEKLFF. The CDR3 nucleotides read TGTGCCAGCAGCTTATCGACAGGACAGAATGAAAAACTGTTTTTT. The full variable domain, in which reference TRBV7-9 and TRBJ1-4 provide the parts outside the CDR3, is DTGVSQNPRHKITKRGQNVTFRCDPISEHNRLYWYRQTLGQGPEFLTYFQNEAQLEKSRLLSDRFSAERPKGSFSTLEIQRTEQGDSAMYLCASSLSTGQNEKLFFGSGTQLSVL.

The V gene is TRBV9, the J gene TRBJ2-1, with TRBD2 matching 9 bases. Trimming cost V 0 bases and J 3 bases; bases outside gene matches: 10. There are 18 residues in the CDR3. Germline loops: CDR1 SGDLS, CDR2 YYNGEE. The chain's CDR3 is CASSVGPGAGGNYNEQFF. The CDR3 DNA sequence: TGTGCCAGCAGCGTAGGGCCCGGGGCGGGAGGGAACTACAATGAGCAGTTCTTC.

The chain uses TRBV27 and TRBJ2-7; D is undetermined. Germline CDR1 is MNHEY and CDR2 is SMNVEV (reference sequence). This CDR3 spans 15 amino acids. V lost 2 bases and J 2 bases, leaving 13 bases between the germline ends. The CDR3 DNA reads TGTGCCAGCAGTTTAGCCTCCGCTGGGACCTACGAGCAGTACTTC. Translated, it gives CASSLASAGTYEQYF.